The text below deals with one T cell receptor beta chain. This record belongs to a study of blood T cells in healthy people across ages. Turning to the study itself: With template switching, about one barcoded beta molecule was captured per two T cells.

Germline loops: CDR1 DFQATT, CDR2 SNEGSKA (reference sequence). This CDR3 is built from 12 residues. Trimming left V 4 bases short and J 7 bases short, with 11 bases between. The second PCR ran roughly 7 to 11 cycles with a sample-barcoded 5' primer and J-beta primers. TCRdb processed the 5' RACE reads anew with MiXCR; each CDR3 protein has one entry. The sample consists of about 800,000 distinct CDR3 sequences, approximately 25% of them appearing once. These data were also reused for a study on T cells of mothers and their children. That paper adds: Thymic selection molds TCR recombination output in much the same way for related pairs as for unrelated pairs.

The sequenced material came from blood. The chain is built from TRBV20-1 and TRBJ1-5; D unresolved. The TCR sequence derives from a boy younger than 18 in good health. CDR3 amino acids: CSATDMNQPQHF. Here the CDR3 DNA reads TGCAGTGCTACCGACATGAACCAGCCCCAGCATTTT.